This T cell receptor beta chain emerged from a study of blood T cell repertoires in COVID-19. The wider study: The United States, Italy and Spain supplied acute and convalescent COVID-19 samples.

It was during active infection that Seattle patients were enrolled and then longitudinally followed. The trim removed 5 bases at V and 6 bases at J, leaving 8 bases unmatched. Looked up from germline, CDR1 is KGHSH and CDR2 is LQKENI. The CDR3 spans 14 residues. Per the original data handling: Using reference gene primer amplification, nucleated cell counts were estimated. The method was immunoSEQ multiplex PCR; TCRdb's version includes in-frame clones alone and lacks a portion of them. Clonal size and the V and J genes are those of that table, whereas D and trimming came from the DNA. The sample has approximately 480,000 clones, roughly 89% seen once; the top ten hold roughly 0.84%.

The sequence derives from a man aged 18 to 35 with COVID-19, enrolled during active disease. The chain has TRBV18 and TRBJ1-2, with 8 positions matching TRBD1. The specimen sequenced was peripheral blood. The CDR3 loop is CASSYVDRADGYTF. DNA of the CDR3: TGTGCCAGCTCATATGTGGACAGGGCTGATGGCTACACCTTC.